Below are 26 T cell receptor beta chains sequenced from a single sample in a study of lymphopenia after photon versus proton radiotherapy. Sequencing was performed with immunoSEQ multiplex PCR; in TCRdb, only in-frame clones are kept and a portion is missing. This table has tens of thousands of clones, roughly 89% appearing once. Sequencing was performed on peripheral blood, taken from a patient treated with proton-based radiotherapy. The receptor source for this set is a woman between 65 and 79 years old with pancreatic cancer. Some clones in this sample may be carry-over from other donors' samples.

This chain uses TRBV7-2 with TRBJ1-1; 10 nucleotides agree with TRBD1. V trimming: 5 bases; J trimming: 5 bases; junction bases outside the gene matches: 5. Per the germline V gene, CDR1 is SGHTA and CDR2 is FQGNSA. CDR3 length equals 14 residues. The DNA for the CDR3 is TGTGCCAGCAGCCGCGGGACAGGGGAAACTGAAGCTTTCTTT. This gives the protein CASSRGTGETEAFF.

The chain recombines TRBV6-6 with TRBJ2-7; D is ambiguous. The CDR3 loop spans 11 amino acids. Per the germline V gene, CDR1 is MNHNY and CDR2 is SVGAGI (reference sequence). V was trimmed by 3 bases and J by 5 bases, leaving 5 bases between them. The CDR3 sequence: CASSYVDEQYF. DNA of the CDR3: TGTGCCAGCAGTTATGTAGACGAGCAGTACTTC.

The sample holds one count of this clone. The gene calls are TRBV20-1 and TRBJ1-2; 10 bases agree with TRBD1. Germline V gene lookup returns CDR1 DFQATT and CDR2 SNEGSKA (reference sequence). The J segment lost 8 bases and the V segment lost 5 bases, leaving 2 bases of the junction unmatched. The length of the CDR3 is 11 residues. CDR3 in DNA: TGCAGTGCTGACAGGGGGCGAGGCTACACCTTC. As protein: CSADRGRGYTF.

The chain uses TRBV5-4 and TRBJ1-1; D is possibly TRBD1 (6 bases). Looked up from germline, CDR1 is SGHNT and CDR2 is YYREEE (reference sequence). This CDR3 is built from 15 residues. Trimming took off 4 bases at V and 2 bases at J, with 15 bases between the two ends. The CDR3 sequence: CASSPGGGLNTEAFF. CDR3 bases: TGTGCCAGCAGCCCGGGGGGGGGCCTCAACACTGAAGCTTTCTTT.

The chain joins TRBV5-1 to TRBJ2-1; 9 positions agree with TRBD2. Germline CDR1 is SGHRS and CDR2 is YFSETQ. With V trimmed by 4 bases and J by 3 bases, 5 bases remained unmatched. CDR3 length: 15 amino acids. The CDR3 sequence is CASSPQTSGYNEQFF. As DNA, the CDR3 is TGCGCCAGCAGCCCCCAGACTAGCGGCTACAATGAGCAGTTCTTC.

The chain is built from TRBV6-6 and TRBJ1-2; D uncertain. The CDR3 contains 14 residues. CDR1 is MNHNY, CDR2 SVGAGI, per germline (reference sequence). Trimming stripped 4 bases from V and 3 bases from J, with 12 bases between. In DNA form, the CDR3 reads TGTGCCAGCAGTTTTACACTCGGTCACTATGGCTACACCTTC. Protein sequence: CASSFTLGHYGYTF.

The V and J genes are TRBV29-1 and TRBJ2-7; D assignment may be TRBD1 or TRBD2 (5 bases each). Trimming took off 4 bases at V and 0 bases at J, with 7 bases between the two ends. There are 12 residues in the CDR3. Germline V gives CDR1 SQVTM, CDR2 ANQGSEA. The CDR3 spells CSVAGSSYEQYF. The CDR3 DNA reads as TGCAGCGTTGCAGGGAGCTCCTACGAGCAGTACTTC.

V usage is TRBV5-1 and J usage is TRBJ2-5; D gene unclear. This CDR3 has 11 amino acids. With 4 bases removed from V and 5 bases from J, the gap between germline ends came to 6 bases. CDR1 is SGHRS and CDR2 is YFSETQ in the germline V gene. CDR3 in amino acids: CASSLRETQYF. The DNA of the CDR3 is TGCGCCAGCAGCCTGCGGGAGACCCAGTACTTC.

The chain uses TRBV9 and TRBJ1-1; 8 bases map to TRBD1. The CDR3 has 12 amino acids. Trimming cost V 4 bases and J 10 bases; bases outside gene matches: 6. Looked up from germline, CDR1 is SGDLS and CDR2 is YYNGEE. The CDR3 DNA reads TGTGCCAGCAGCTCAAGACAGGGGACAGCTTTCTTT. It specifies CASSSRQGTAFF.

The chain links TRBV6-5 to TRBJ2-2; 8 bases match TRBD1. V was pared by 6 bases and J by 8 bases, with 8 bases of the junction left unmatched. Germline V gene data show CDR1 as MNHEY and CDR2 as SVGAGI. The length of the CDR3 is 14 residues. For the CDR3, the DNA is TGTGCCAGCAGCCGGGCAGGGGGCCAGGGGGAGCTGTTTTTT. Translating gives CASSRAGGQGELFF.

The gene calls are TRBV4-1 and TRBJ1-5; 10 nucleotides match TRBD1. V shed 3 bases and J 9 bases; nucleotides not matched to a gene: 5. The CDR3 runs to 14 residues. Per germline, CDR1 MGHRA and CDR2 YSYEKL. CDR3 residues: CASSQTGGGLPQHF. Here the CDR3 DNA reads TGCGCCAGCAGCCAGACAGGGGGCGGGCTGCCCCAGCATTTT.

The CDR3 sequence: CASSESTGGRTDTQYF. The CDR3 DNA is TGCGCCAGCAGTGAGTCGACGGGCGGGAGAACAGATACGCAGTATTTT. The V call is TRBV10-1, the J call TRBJ2-3; TRBD2 matches 7 bases. This CDR3 spans 16 amino acids. V lost 0 bases, J lost 3 bases, and 6 bases stayed unmatched. The germline gives CDR1 WNHNN, CDR2 SYGVQD (reference sequence).

This clone was seen once. The chain has TRBV11-2 and TRBJ2-1, with a possible D match to TRBD2 (6 bases). The CDR3 runs 18 residues. The V and J ends lost 5 bases and 0 bases respectively, with 20 bases between them. Germline-derived CDR1 and CDR2 are SGHAT and FQNNGV. The CDR3 DNA sequence: TGTGCCAGCAGCCCGGCGGGGCACACCCTCAGCTCCTACAATGAGCAGTTCTTC. Residues: CASSPAGHTLSSYNEQFF.

In its sample, this clone was seen a few times. This chain links TRBV25-1 with TRBJ1-1, with a tentative D call TRBD1 (6 bases). The CDR3 is made up of 14 amino acids. The V and J ends lost 1 base and 5 bases respectively, with 11 bases between them. The germline V gene has CDR1 MGHDK and CDR2 SYGVNS. CDR3 DNA sequence: TGTGCCAGCAGTGAATCAACAGGGAGGACTGAAGCTTTCTTT. Its translation: CASSESTGRTEAFF.

This chain connects TRBV4-2 to TRBJ2-3; D is uncertain. V shed 0 bases and J shed 0 bases, with 10 bases lying between them. Germline CDR1 LGHNA, CDR2 YNFKEQ. The CDR3 is made up of 16 amino acids. The CDR3 DNA sequence: TGTGCCAGCAGCCAAGATTGGTCGGCCAGCACAGATACGCAGTATTTT. Its translation: CASSQDWSASTDTQYF.

The chain has TRBV7-2 and TRBJ2-7; TRBD2 aligns across 9 bases. Germline CDR1 SGHTA, CDR2 FQGNSA. This CDR3 has 19 residues. Germline trimming cut 1 base from V and 1 base from J; bases unmatched to any gene: 14. In DNA, the CDR3 is TGTGCCAGCAGCTTAGATGCTGTGGGGATGACTAGCGGATCCTACGAGCAGTACTTC. Amino acids: CASSLDAVGMTSGSYEQYF.

V is TRBV4-3 and J is TRBJ2-3; D might be TRBD2 (6 bases). The germline CDR1 and CDR2 sequences are LGHNA and YSLEER. V lost 1 base and J 5 bases, leaving 16 bases between the germline ends. The CDR3 extends over 16 amino acids. CDR3 sequence reads: CASSQVGGRIGDTQYF. The CDR3, as DNA: TGCGCCAGCAGCCAAGTCGGTGGGAGGATTGGAGATACGCAGTATTTT.

The table lists this clone with a count of one. The chain carries TRBV18 and TRBJ2-2; D may be TRBD2 (6 bases). Trimming took off 3 bases at V and 3 bases at J, with 14 bases between the two ends. CDR3 size: 16 residues. CDR1 KGHSH and CDR2 LQKENI come from the germline V gene. The CDR3 sequence is CASSPGGSPDTGELFF. CDR3 sequence (DNA): TGTGCCAGCTCACCCGGGGGTTCCCCAGACACCGGGGAGCTGTTTTTT. Using reference TRBV18 and TRBJ2-2 for the parts outside the CDR3, the full variable domain is NAGVMQNPRHLVRRRGQEARLRCSPMKGHSHVYWYRQLPEEGLKFMVYLQKENIIDESGMPKERFSAEFPKEGPSILRIQQVVRGDSAAYFCASSPGGSPDTGELFFGEGSRLTVL.

This chain uses TRBV10-3 with TRBJ2-2, with 9 nucleotides matching TRBD1. The CDR3 is made up of 14 amino acids. Germline V CDR1 and CDR2: ENHRY, SYGVKD. The V and J ends lost 4 bases and 3 bases, in that order; junction bases with no gene match: 0. The CDR3 region is CAISGTGDTGELFF. CDR3 DNA sequence: TGTGCCATCAGTGGGACAGGGGACACCGGGGAGCTGTTTTTT.

V usage is TRBV7-2 and J usage is TRBJ2-1; D may match TRBD1 or TRBD2 (5 bases each). Germline V gene lookup returns CDR1 SGHTA and CDR2 FQGNSA. Trimming took 5 bases from V and 7 from J, leaving 15 bases between them. CDR3 size: 14 residues. The CDR3 nucleotides read TGTGCCAGCAGCCTCAATTCGGGGCCGAATGAGCAGTTCTTC. It yields the protein CASSLNSGPNEQFF.

The CDR3 region has the DNA TGTGCCTGGAGTGTACAAGCGTACAATGAGCAGTTCTTC. It encodes CAWSVQAYNEQFF. The V and J genes are TRBV30 and TRBJ2-1; D unclear. CDR1 GTSNPN and CDR2 SVGIG come from the germline V gene (reference sequence). Trimming removed 0 bases at V and 4 bases at J, with 7 bases between. CDR3 length: 13 amino acids.

V usage is TRBV5-1 and J usage is TRBJ1-2; D unclear. Germline CDR1 and CDR2: SGHRS and YFSETQ. The CDR3 sequence is 14 residues long. Trimming took 4 bases from V and 4 from J, leaving 14 bases between them. CDR3 sequence: CASSPGGSSYGYTF. The CDR3 DNA follows: TGCGCCAGCAGCCCAGGAGGCAGCAGCTATGGCTACACCTTC. Drawing the rest from reference TRBV5-1 and TRBJ1-2, the complete variable domain is KAGVTQTPRYLIKTRGQQVTLSCSPISGHRSVSWYQQTPGQGLQFLFEYFSETQRNKGNFPGRFSGRQFSNSRSEMNVSTLELGDSALYLCASSPGGSSYGYTFGSGTRLTVV.

The J gene is TRBJ2-7, the V gene TRBV5-1; no clear D gene. Trimming took 0 bases from V and 6 from J, leaving 16 bases between them. This CDR3 contains 15 residues. CDR1 SGHRS and CDR2 YFSETQ come from the germline V gene. The CDR3 DNA is TGCGCCAGCAGCTTGGCCGCTGGGTCTGGTGGCGAGCAGTACTTC. Translation: CASSLAAGSGGEQYF.

The chain recombines TRBV18 with TRBJ1-2, with 9 bases matching TRBD1. The CDR3 covers 14 residues. In germline, CDR1 is KGHSH, CDR2 LQKENI. J was trimmed by 3 bases and V by 3 bases; bases with no gene match: 2. The CDR3 region has the DNA TGTGCCAGCTCACCTGGGGACAGGGACTATGGCTACACCTTC. It translates to CASSPGDRDYGYTF.

This clone is labeled medium-sized. J is TRBJ1-3 and V is TRBV15, with no clear D. CDR1 is LNHNV and CDR2 is YYDKDF in the germline V gene (reference sequence). V lost 2 bases and J 0 bases, leaving 5 bases between the germline ends. The CDR3 extends over 14 amino acids. The CDR3, as DNA: TGTGCCACCAGCAGACCGAGCTCTGGAAACACCATATATTTT. This encodes CATSRPSSGNTIYF.

This clone was counted once. This CDR3 is CASSTPGETQYF. CDR3 DNA: TGTGCCAGCAGTACCCCGGGTGAGACCCAGTACTTC. The rearrangement links TRBV6-5 to TRBJ2-5; no clear D gene. The CDR3 covers 12 residues. Per the germline V gene, CDR1 is MNHEY and CDR2 is SVGAGI. Deletions cut 5 bases from V and 5 bases from J, with 9 bases between.